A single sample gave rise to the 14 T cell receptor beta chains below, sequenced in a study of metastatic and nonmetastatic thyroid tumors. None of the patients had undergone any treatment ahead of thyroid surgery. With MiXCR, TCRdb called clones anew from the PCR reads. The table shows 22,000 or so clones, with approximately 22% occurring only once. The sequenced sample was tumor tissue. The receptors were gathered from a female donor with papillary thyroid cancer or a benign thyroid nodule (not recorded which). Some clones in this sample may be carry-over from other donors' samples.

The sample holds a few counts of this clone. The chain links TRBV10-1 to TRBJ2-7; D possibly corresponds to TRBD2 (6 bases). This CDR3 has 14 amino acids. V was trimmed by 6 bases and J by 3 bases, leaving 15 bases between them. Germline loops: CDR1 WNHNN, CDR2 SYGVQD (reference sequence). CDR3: CASRPSGVRYEQYF. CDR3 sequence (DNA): TGCGCCAGCAGACCATCGGGAGTACGCTACGAGCAGTACTTC.

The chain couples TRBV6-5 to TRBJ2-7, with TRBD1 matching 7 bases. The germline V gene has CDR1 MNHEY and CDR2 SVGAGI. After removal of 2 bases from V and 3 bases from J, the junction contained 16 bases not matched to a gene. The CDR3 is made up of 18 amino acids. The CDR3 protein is CASSYRTQRTGKLYEQYF. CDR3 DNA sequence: TGTGCCAGCAGTTACCGCACGCAAAGGACAGGCAAGCTCTACGAGCAGTACTTC.

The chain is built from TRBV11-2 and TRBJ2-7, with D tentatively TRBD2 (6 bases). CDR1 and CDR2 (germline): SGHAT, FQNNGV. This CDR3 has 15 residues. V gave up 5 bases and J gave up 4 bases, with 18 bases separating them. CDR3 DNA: TGTGCCAGCAGCGAAGGCCCCGGGAGTACGTACGAGCAGTACTTC. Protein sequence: CASSEGPGSTYEQYF.

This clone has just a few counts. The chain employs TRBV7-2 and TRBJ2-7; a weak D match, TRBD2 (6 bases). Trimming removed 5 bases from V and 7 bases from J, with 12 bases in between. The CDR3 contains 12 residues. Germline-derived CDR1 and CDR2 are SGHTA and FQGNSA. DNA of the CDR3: TGTGCCAGCAGCAACCTAGCGTGGGAGCAGTACTTC. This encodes CASSNLAWEQYF. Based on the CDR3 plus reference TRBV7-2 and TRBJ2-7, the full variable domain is GAGVSQSPSNKVTEKGKDVELRCDPISGHTALYWYRQSLGQGLEFLIYFQGNSAPDKSGLPSDRFSAERTGGSVSTLTIQRTQQEDSAVYLCASSNLAWEQYFGPGTRLTVT.

DNA of the CDR3: TGTGCCAGCAGCTTAAATAGTCCGGGTTCAGATACGCAGTATTTT. This gives the protein CASSLNSPGSDTQYF. This sequence joins TRBV7-8 and TRBJ2-3; D is uncertain. There are 15 residues in the CDR3. The V end lost 2 bases, the J end lost 4 bases, and 13 bases lay between the germline ends. Germline CDR1 SGHVS, CDR2 FQNEAQ.

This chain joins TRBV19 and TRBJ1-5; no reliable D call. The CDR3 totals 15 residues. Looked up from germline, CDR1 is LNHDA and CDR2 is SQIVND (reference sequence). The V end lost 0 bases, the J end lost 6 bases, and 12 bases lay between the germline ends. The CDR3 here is CASSIDGRGRQPQHF. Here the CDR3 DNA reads TGTGCCAGTAGTATAGACGGTCGGGGTCGTCAGCCCCAGCATTTT.

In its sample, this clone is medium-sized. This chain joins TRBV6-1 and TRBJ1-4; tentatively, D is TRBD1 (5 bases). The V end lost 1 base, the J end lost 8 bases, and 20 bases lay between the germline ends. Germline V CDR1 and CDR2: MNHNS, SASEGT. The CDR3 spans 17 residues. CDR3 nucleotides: TGTGCCAGCAGTGAAGTGGCAGGGAAAACGGGTGGCGAAAAACTGTTTTTT. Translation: CASSEVAGKTGGEKLFF.

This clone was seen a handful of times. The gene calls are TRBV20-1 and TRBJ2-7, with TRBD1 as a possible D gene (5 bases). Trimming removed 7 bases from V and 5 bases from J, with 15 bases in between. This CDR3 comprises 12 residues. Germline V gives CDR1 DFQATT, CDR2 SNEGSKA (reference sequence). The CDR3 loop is CSVDRGRNEQYF. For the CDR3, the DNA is TGCAGTGTTGATAGGGGTAGGAACGAGCAGTACTTC.

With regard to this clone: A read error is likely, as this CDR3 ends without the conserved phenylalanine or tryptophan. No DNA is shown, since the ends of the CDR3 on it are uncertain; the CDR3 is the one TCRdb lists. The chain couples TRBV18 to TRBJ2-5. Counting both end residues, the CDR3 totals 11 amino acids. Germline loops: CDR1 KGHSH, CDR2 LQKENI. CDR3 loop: CASSPKETKYL.

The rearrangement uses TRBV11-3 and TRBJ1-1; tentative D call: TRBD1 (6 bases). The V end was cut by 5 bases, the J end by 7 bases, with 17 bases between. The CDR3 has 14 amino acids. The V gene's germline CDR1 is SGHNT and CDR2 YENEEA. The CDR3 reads CASSGGRGSNEAFF. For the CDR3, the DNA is TGTGCCAGCAGCGGGGGCAGGGGCTCCAATGAAGCTTTCTTT.

CDR3 coding DNA: TGTGCCAGCAGTTACTCGAAAGGGGCCGAGCAGTACTTC. This encodes CASSYSKGAEQYF. The chain carries TRBV6-2 or TRBV6-3 and TRBJ2-7, with D perhaps TRBD1 (5 bases). The CDR3 runs 13 residues. From germline, CDR1 is MNHEY and CDR2 SVGEGT. V was shortened by 0 bases and J by 6 bases, with 9 bases between the two germline ends.

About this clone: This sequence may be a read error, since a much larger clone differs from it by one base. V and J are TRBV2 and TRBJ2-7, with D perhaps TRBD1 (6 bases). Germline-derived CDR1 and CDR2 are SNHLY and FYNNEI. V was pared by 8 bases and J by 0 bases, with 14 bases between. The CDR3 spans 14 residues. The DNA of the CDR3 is TGTGCCAGCCATGGACAGAACCACTCCTACGAGCAGTACTTC. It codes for CASHGQNHSYEQYF. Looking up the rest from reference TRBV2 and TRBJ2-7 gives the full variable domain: EPEVTQTPSHQVTQMGQEVILRCVPISNHLYFYWYRQILGQKVEFLVSFYNNEISEKSEIFDDQFSVERPDGSNFTLKIRSTKLEDSAMYFCASHGQNHSYEQYFGPGTRLTVT.

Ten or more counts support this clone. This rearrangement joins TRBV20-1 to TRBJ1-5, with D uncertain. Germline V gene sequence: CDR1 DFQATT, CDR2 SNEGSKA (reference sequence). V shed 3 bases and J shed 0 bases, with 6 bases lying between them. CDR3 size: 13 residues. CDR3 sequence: CSARRDSNQPQHF. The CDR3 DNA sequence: TGCAGTGCTAGGCGGGATAGCAATCAGCCCCAGCATTTT.

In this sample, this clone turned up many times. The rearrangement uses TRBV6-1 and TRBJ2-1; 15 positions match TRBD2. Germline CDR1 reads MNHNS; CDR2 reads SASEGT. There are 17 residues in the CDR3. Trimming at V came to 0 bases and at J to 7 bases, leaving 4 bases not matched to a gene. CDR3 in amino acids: CASSEAGLAGGLNEQFF. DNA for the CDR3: TGTGCCAGCAGTGAAGCGGGACTAGCGGGAGGTTTAAATGAGCAGTTCTTC.